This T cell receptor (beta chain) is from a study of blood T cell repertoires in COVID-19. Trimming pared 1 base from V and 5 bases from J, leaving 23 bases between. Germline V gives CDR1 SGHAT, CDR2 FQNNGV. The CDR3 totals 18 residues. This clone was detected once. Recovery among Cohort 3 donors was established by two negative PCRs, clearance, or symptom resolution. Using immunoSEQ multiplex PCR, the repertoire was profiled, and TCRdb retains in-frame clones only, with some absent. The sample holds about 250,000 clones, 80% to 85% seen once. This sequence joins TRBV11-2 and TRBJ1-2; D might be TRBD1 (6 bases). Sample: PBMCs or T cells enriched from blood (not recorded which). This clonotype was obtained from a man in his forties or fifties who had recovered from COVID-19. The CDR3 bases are TGTGCCAGCAGCTTAGCGTTGGGGTCAGGGGCGGCGGTTTATGGCTACACCTTC. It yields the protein CASSLALGSGAAVYGYTF.